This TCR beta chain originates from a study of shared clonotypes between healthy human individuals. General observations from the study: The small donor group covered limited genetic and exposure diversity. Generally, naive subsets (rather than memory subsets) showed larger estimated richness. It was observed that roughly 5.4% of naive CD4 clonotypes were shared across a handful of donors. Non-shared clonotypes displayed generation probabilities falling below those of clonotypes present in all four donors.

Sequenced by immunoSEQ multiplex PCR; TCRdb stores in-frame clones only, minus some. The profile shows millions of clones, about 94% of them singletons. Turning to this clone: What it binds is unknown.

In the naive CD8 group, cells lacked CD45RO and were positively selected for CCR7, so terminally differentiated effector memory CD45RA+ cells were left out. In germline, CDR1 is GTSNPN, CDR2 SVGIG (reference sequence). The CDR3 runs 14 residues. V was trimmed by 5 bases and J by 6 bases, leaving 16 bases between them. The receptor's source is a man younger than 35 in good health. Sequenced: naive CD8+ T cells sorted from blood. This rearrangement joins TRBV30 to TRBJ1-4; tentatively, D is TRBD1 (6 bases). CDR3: CAWSKGGLYEKLFF. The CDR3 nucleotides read TGTGCCTGGTCAAAGGGGGGGCTTTATGAAAAACTGTTTTTT.